These 3 T cell receptor beta chains originate from one sample sequenced in a study of blood T cell repertoires in COVID-19 (dated by TCRdb to the early 2020s). Library preparation employed the immunoSEQ multiplex PCR assay. Entries here come from immuneACCESS through TCRdb and include only in-frame sequences with V and J called. Some clones fail to appear in such tables; in the studies checked, an unresolved V gene covers under half of the shortfall, and the cause of the remainder is unknown. Here the sample has some 170,000 clones; roughly nine tenths occur a single time. Of the sample, over 15% falls within the top ten clones. The sequenced material came from peripheral blood. All receptors derive from a man in his 60s with active or convalescent COVID-19.

In this sample, this clone turned up once. The chain employs TRBV6-5 and TRBJ1-2, with TRBD1 matching over 8 bases. V lost 2 bases, J lost 6 bases, and 2 bases stayed unmatched. This CDR3 is 13 amino acids long. The germline V gene encodes CDR1 MNHEY and CDR2 SVGAGI. The CDR3 coding sequence is TGTGCCAGCAGTTACCGGGACAGGCATGGCTACACCTTC. Translating it yields CASSYRDRHGYTF.

This clone was seen only a few times. V gene TRBV5-1 combines with J gene TRBJ1-1, with a possible D match to TRBD1 (5 bases). The CDR3 loop spans 14 amino acids. V was cut by 4 bases and J by 4 bases, with 14 bases left in between. CDR1 SGHRS and CDR2 YFSETQ come from the germline V gene. The CDR3 nucleotides are TGCGCCAGCAGCCGGGAGGTGGGGCTCACTGAAGCTTTCTTT. Amino acids: CASSREVGLTEAFF.

The chain employs TRBV7-2 and TRBJ2-7, with TRBD2 matching over 13 bases. J gave up 9 bases and V 6 bases, and 8 bases lay outside the gene matches. The CDR3 runs to 14 residues. Germline V gene lookup returns CDR1 SGHTA and CDR2 FQGNSA. This CDR3 reads CASSKGGLAGLQYF. The CDR3 DNA reads TGTGCCAGCAGTAAGGGGGGACTAGCGGGGCTGCAGTACTTC.